A selection of T cell receptor beta chains follows, all from one sample in a study of blood T cell repertoires in COVID-19. Sequenced by immunoSEQ multiplex PCR; TCRdb stores in-frame clones only, minus some. The sample yields around 260,000 clones, around 82% seen once. The sample taken for sequencing was peripheral blood. These receptor sequences come from a woman aged 45-65 years who had recovered from COVID-19. Both conserved end residues are part of each CDR3. Fields, in order: V gene, CDR3 length, D gene, clone size, J gene, CDR3 DNA, CDR3 protein. D genes are given only for firm matches. Part of the rows lack a size; the others show once, few, many or a class for expanded clones.

v_gene: TRBV7-2; len: 16; d_gene: TRBD2; abundance: -; j_gene: TRBJ2-3; CDR3nt: TGTGCCAGCACCCTGCGCCCTAGCGGGGGGGCAGATACGCAGTATTTT; CDR3aa: CASTLRPSGGADTQYF
v_gene: TRBV9; len: 17; d_gene: TRBD2; abundance: -; j_gene: TRBJ2-1; CDR3nt: TGTGCCAGCAGCCCTCGTTTCCTAGCGGGGGATTACAATGAGCAGTTCTTC; CDR3aa: CASSPRFLAGDYNEQFF
v_gene: TRBV7-2; len: 14; d_gene: -; abundance: -; j_gene: TRBJ2-7; CDR3nt: TGTGCCAGCAGCTTAGGGCGGGGCTCCTACGAGCAGTACTTC; CDR3aa: CASSLGRGSYEQYF
v_gene: TRBV2; len: 14; d_gene: TRBD1; abundance: few; j_gene: TRBJ1-5; CDR3nt: TGTGCCAGCACCCCGGACAGGGGCAATCAGCCCCAGCATTTT; CDR3aa: CASTPDRGNQPQHF
v_gene: TRBV27; len: 14; d_gene: -; abundance: -; j_gene: TRBJ2-3; CDR3nt: TGTGCCAGCGTCACGGCAGGGTACACAGATACGCAGTATTTT; CDR3aa: CASVTAGYTDTQYF
v_gene: TRBV3-1/TRBV3-2; len: 15; d_gene: -; abundance: -; j_gene: TRBJ1-3; CDR3nt: TGTGCCAGCAGCCAATCCGTACACTCTGGAAACACCATATATTTT; CDR3aa: CASSQSVHSGNTIYF
v_gene: TRBV4-3; len: 17; d_gene: TRBD1; abundance: -; j_gene: TRBJ2-1; CDR3nt: TGCGCCAGCAGCCAGGGCCGAACAGGGGCGGTCGACAATGAGCAGTTCTTC; CDR3aa: CASSQGRTGAVDNEQFF
v_gene: TRBV9; len: 13; d_gene: -; abundance: -; j_gene: TRBJ1-2; CDR3nt: TGTGCCAGCAGCGTAGAGGGTGGGGCTGGCTACACCTTC; CDR3aa: CASSVEGGAGYTF
v_gene: TRBV19; len: 15; d_gene: TRBD1; abundance: once; j_gene: TRBJ1-4; CDR3nt: TGTGCCAGTAGTGGCCTTGAGACAGGGCTTGAAAAACTGTTTTTT; CDR3aa: CASSGLETGLEKLFF
v_gene: TRBV18; len: 13; d_gene: -; abundance: -; j_gene: TRBJ2-1; CDR3nt: TGTGCCAGCTCACCGGCGGGTATGGGGGCGGAGTTCTTC; CDR3aa: CASSPAGMGAEFF
v_gene: TRBV6-6; len: 15; d_gene: -; abundance: -; j_gene: TRBJ2-7; CDR3nt: TGTGCCAGCAGTTACGCGGGAAGGGAGGACTACGAGCAGTACTTC; CDR3aa: CASSYAGREDYEQYF
v_gene: TRBV5-1; len: 14; d_gene: -; abundance: -; j_gene: TRBJ2-1; CDR3nt: TGCGCCAGCAGCTTGGTCGATCTACAGGATGAGCAGTTCTTC; CDR3aa: CASSLVDLQDEQFF
v_gene: TRBV4-1; len: 16; d_gene: -; abundance: -; j_gene: TRBJ1-2; CDR3nt: TGCGCCAGCAGCCAAGATGGCAACCCTGTCGTATGGGGCTACACCTTC; CDR3aa: CASSQDGNPVVWGYTF
v_gene: TRBV11-1; len: 15; d_gene: -; abundance: -; j_gene: TRBJ2-3; CDR3nt: TGTGCCAGCAGCTTAACGCCTACTAGCACAGATACGCAGTATTTT; CDR3aa: CASSLTPTSTDTQYF
v_gene: TRBV19; len: 16; d_gene: -; abundance: -; j_gene: TRBJ1-2; CDR3nt: TGTGCCAGTATATGGTCGGCGGGGGCGGTAGACTATGGCTACACCTTC; CDR3aa: CASIWSAGAVDYGYTF
v_gene: TRBV28; len: 18; d_gene: TRBD1; abundance: -; j_gene: TRBJ1-3; CDR3nt: TGTGCCAGCAGCCCAGGGGCTCGGGACAGACTCTTGGGGTACAGAATATATTTT; CDR3aa: CASSPGARDRLLGYRIYF
v_gene: TRBV4-2; len: 16; d_gene: TRBD2; abundance: -; j_gene: TRBJ2-7; CDR3nt: TGTGCCAGCAGCCAAGATTGGTCTAGCGGGAGCTACGAGCAGTACTTC; CDR3aa: CASSQDWSSGSYEQYF
v_gene: TRBV18; len: 15; d_gene: TRBD2; abundance: -; j_gene: TRBJ2-1; CDR3nt: TGTGCCAGCTCACCACCGGGCGGGGGGCAGGTTGAGCAGTTCTTC; CDR3aa: CASSPPGGGQVEQFF
v_gene: TRBV18; len: 14; d_gene: -; abundance: -; j_gene: TRBJ1-2; CDR3nt: TGTGCCAGCTCACCATCGGGGGGAAACTATGGCTACACCTTC; CDR3aa: CASSPSGGNYGYTF
v_gene: TRBV9; len: 14; d_gene: -; abundance: -; j_gene: TRBJ1-1; CDR3nt: TGTGCCAGCAGCTCCGGACAGCAGAACACTGAAGCTTTCTTT; CDR3aa: CASSSGQQNTEAFF
v_gene: TRBV11-2; len: 19; d_gene: TRBD2; abundance: -; j_gene: TRBJ2-1; CDR3nt: TGTGCCAGCAGCTTATCTAGCGGGGGGGGTTATAGCTCCTACAATGAGCAGTTCTTC; CDR3aa: CASSLSSGGGYSSYNEQFF
v_gene: TRBV6-5; len: 13; d_gene: -; abundance: -; j_gene: TRBJ1-1; CDR3nt: TGTGCCAGCAGTTACTTCGGAGGGGTTGAAGCTTTCTTT; CDR3aa: CASSYFGGVEAFF
v_gene: TRBV4-3; len: 16; d_gene: TRBD1; abundance: -; j_gene: TRBJ2-2; CDR3nt: TGCGCCAGCAGCCGACAAGGACAGGGGAACACCGGGGAGCTGTTTTTT; CDR3aa: CASSRQGQGNTGELFF
v_gene: TRBV29-1; len: 14; d_gene: -; abundance: -; j_gene: TRBJ2-7; CDR3nt: TGCAGCGTTATGTCAGGAACGGGGGCCTACGAGCAGTACTTC; CDR3aa: CSVMSGTGAYEQYF